Presented here are 20 T cell receptor beta chains from one specimen sequenced in a study of technical replicates of blood from a few donors. The repertoire was sequenced with immunoSEQ multiplex PCR; TCRdb's copy has only in-frame clones and lacks some. Seen here are about 81,000 clones, under 97% observed once, and the top ten hold more than 0.35%. The sample was T cells isolated from PBMCs. The receptor set was obtained from a human donor in good health.

This clone was observed a single time. The rearrangement joins TRBV5-4 to TRBJ2-5; D remains ambiguous. Germline V gene lookup returns CDR1 SGHNT and CDR2 YYREEE (reference sequence). The CDR3 has 13 amino acids. The V and J ends lost 2 bases and 2 bases respectively, with 7 bases between them. In DNA, the CDR3 is TGTGCCAGCAGCTTCGAGAGGCAAGAGACCCAGTACTTC. It encodes CASSFERQETQYF.

The chain is built from TRBV5-6 and TRBJ2-7, with TRBD1 as a possible D gene (5 bases). This CDR3 contains 14 residues. Trimming stripped 2 bases from V and 3 bases from J, with 12 bases between. Germline V gives CDR1 SGHDT, CDR2 YYEEEE. The CDR3 DNA is TGTGCCAGCAGCTTACAGGTTATAAGCTACGAGCAGTACTTC. Protein: CASSLQVISYEQYF.

This clone turned up a few times. The chain combines TRBV7-9 with TRBJ1-5; maybe TRBD1 (6 bases). The V and J ends lost 2 bases and 3 bases respectively, with 8 bases between them. This CDR3 has 14 residues. Germline values: CDR1 SEHNR, CDR2 FQNEAQ (reference sequence). The CDR3 region is CASSLSGDNQPQHF. The CDR3 DNA reads TGTGCCAGCAGCTTATCAGGGGACAATCAGCCCCAGCATTTT.

For the CDR3, the DNA is TGCGCCAGCAGCTTAAATACTCCGGGACAGGGTGAAAAACTGTTTTTT. This encodes CASSLNTPGQGEKLFF. V gene TRBV5-1 combines with J gene TRBJ1-4, with TRBD1 matching 9 bases. V was clipped by 2 bases and J by 7 bases; unmatched bases: 9. The CDR3 has 16 residues. CDR1 is SGHRS, CDR2 YFSETQ, per germline.

This rearrangement joins TRBV5-6 to TRBJ2-1, with 10 bases aligning to TRBD1. Per germline, CDR1 SGHDT and CDR2 YYEEEE. The CDR3 length is 16 residues. The V gene end was trimmed by 4 bases and the J gene end by 5 bases; junction bases not matched to a gene: 9. Here the CDR3 reads CASSPGRQGADNEQFF. The CDR3 DNA follows: TGTGCCAGCAGCCCGGGGAGACAGGGGGCAGACAATGAGCAGTTCTTC.

The CDR3 spells CASSLVADGVYTQYF. CDR3 in DNA: TGTGCCAGCAGCTTGGTAGCGGATGGTGTATATACGCAGTATTTT. V gene TRBV5-6 combines with J gene TRBJ2-3; D may be TRBD2 (6 bases). The CDR3 contains 15 residues. The germline V and J ends were trimmed by 0 bases and 7 bases, with 15 bases remaining between them. Germline V CDR1 and CDR2: SGHDT, YYEEEE.

V is TRBV28 and J is TRBJ2-7; 8 nucleotides agree with TRBD2. Trimming removed 7 bases from V and 5 bases from J; junction bases left unmatched: 16. This CDR3 has 16 residues. Germline lookup yields CDR1 MDHEN and CDR2 SYDVKM. CDR3 amino acids: CASNIEAGDWSDEQYF. CDR3 nucleotide sequence: TGTGCCAGCAATATAGAAGCGGGAGATTGGTCCGACGAGCAGTACTTC.

The rearrangement joins TRBV7-9 to TRBJ2-1; D not certain. CDR1 and CDR2 from the germline V gene are SEHNR and FQNEAQ (reference sequence). There are 13 residues in the CDR3. Trimming left V 7 bases short and J 0 bases short, with 7 bases between. The DNA of the CDR3 is TGTGCCAGCACGAGTATCTCCTACAATGAGCAGTTCTTC. The encoded protein is CASTSISYNEQFF.

V and J are TRBV30 and TRBJ2-3, with TRBD2 matching 7 bases. From germline, CDR1 is GTSNPN and CDR2 SVGIG (reference sequence). The V gene end was trimmed by 2 bases and the J gene end by 0 bases; junction bases not matched to a gene: 2. The CDR3 spans 14 residues. The CDR3 is CAWSLSGSTDTQYF. The CDR3 nucleotides read TGTGCCTGGAGTCTTAGCGGGAGCACAGATACGCAGTATTTT.

This clone was seen just once. This chain links TRBV4-2 with TRBJ2-7; 8 positions match TRBD2. CDR1 and CDR2 (germline): LGHNA, YNFKEQ. After removal of 0 bases from V and 5 bases from J, the junction contained 9 bases not matched to a gene. The CDR3 spans 16 residues. The CDR3 loop reads CASSQDRSGSYNEQYF. In DNA, the CDR3 is TGTGCCAGCAGCCAAGATAGGAGCGGGAGTTATAACGAGCAGTACTTC.

The rearrangement joins TRBV15 to TRBJ1-2, with 10 bases identical to TRBD1. Trimming cost V 3 bases and J 0 bases; bases outside gene matches: 13. Germline values: CDR1 LNHNV, CDR2 YYDKDF (reference sequence). The CDR3 runs to 19 residues. The CDR3 loop reads CATSRRPGQGLRANYGYTF. As DNA, the CDR3 is TGTGCCACCAGCAGGCGCCCGGGACAGGGGTTGCGAGCTAACTATGGCTACACCTTC.

V and J are TRBV4-1 and TRBJ1-2; D remains ambiguous. CDR1 MGHRA and CDR2 YSYEKL come from the germline V gene. This CDR3 contains 18 residues. Trimming left V 3 bases short and J 1 base short, with 21 bases between. Written as DNA, the CDR3 is TGCGCCAGCAGCCACTGGCCCAGAGGAGGCAGATATAACTATGGCTACACCTTC. Protein sequence: CASSHWPRGGRYNYGYTF.

The V call is TRBV7-2, the J call TRBJ2-7; 7 bases are shared with TRBD2. The CDR3 is 14 amino acids. CDR1 and CDR2 from the germline V gene are SGHTA and FQGNSA. V dropped 4 bases and J dropped 0; count of bases not matched to a gene: 3. CDR3 sequence (DNA): TGTGCCAGCAGCTCGAGGACTAGCTCCTACGAGCAGTACTTC. Translated, it gives CASSSRTSSYEQYF.

The V and J genes are TRBV7-6 and TRBJ2-1; D is perhaps TRBD2 (6 bases). Deletions cut 4 bases from V and 0 bases from J, with 10 bases between. This CDR3 comprises 15 residues. CDR1 SGHVS and CDR2 FNYEAQ come from the germline V gene. In nucleotides, the CDR3 is TGTGCCAGCAGCTCGCGGGGTAGCTCCTACAATGAGCAGTTCTTC. Its protein product is CASSSRGSSYNEQFF. Using reference TRBV7-6 and TRBJ2-1 for the parts outside the CDR3, the full variable domain is GAGVSQSPRYKVTKRGQDVALRCDPISGHVSLYWYRQALGQGPEFLTYFNYEAQQDKSGLPNDRFSAERPEGSISTLTIQRTEQRDSAMYRCASSSRGSSYNEQFFGPGTRLTVL.

The J gene is TRBJ2-1, the V gene TRBV6-1, with D perhaps TRBD2 (6 bases). The V gene lost 7 bases and the J gene lost 7 bases, with 20 bases spanning the gap. The germline gives CDR1 MNHNS, CDR2 SASEGT. This CDR3 has 15 amino acids. The CDR3 region is CASMWWRETENEQFF. The CDR3 DNA reads TGTGCCAGCATGTGGTGGCGGGAAACAGAAAATGAGCAGTTCTTC.

This chain's CDR3 is CASSSRLAEETQYF. CDR3 coding DNA: TGTGCCAGCAGTTCGCGACTAGCTGAAGAGACCCAGTACTTC. The V gene is TRBV27, the J gene TRBJ2-5; the match to TRBD2 covers 7 bases. Germline V lookup: CDR1 MNHEY, CDR2 SMNVEV (reference sequence). The length of the CDR3 is 14 residues. Trimming at V came to 4 bases and at J to 3 bases, leaving 5 bases not matched to a gene.

This chain joins TRBV6-5 and TRBJ2-3; TRBD2 might be the D (7 bases). CDR3 length equals 11 residues. V lost 6 bases and J 10 bases, leaving 11 bases between the germline ends. Germline V gives CDR1 MNHEY, CDR2 SVGAGI. CDR3: CASRGRGAQYF. DNA of the CDR3: TGTGCCAGCAGGGGGAGGGGGGCGCAGTATTTT.

The CDR3 reads CASSTSGTSNEQFF. DNA for the CDR3: TGTGCCAGCAGCACGTCCGGGACTAGCAATGAGCAGTTCTTC. This chain joins TRBV9 and TRBJ2-1; 8 bases line up with TRBD2. This CDR3 spans 14 amino acids. Germline CDR1 SGDLS, CDR2 YYNGEE. Germline trimming cut 4 bases from V and 6 bases from J; bases unmatched to any gene: 6.

This sequence joins TRBV7-9 and TRBJ2-3; the match to TRBD2 covers 7 bases. The CDR3 consists of 14 residues. Looked up from germline, CDR1 is SEHNR and CDR2 is FQNEAQ (reference sequence). The junction had 4 bases not matched to a gene; V was cut back by 5 bases and J by 2 bases. CDR3 coding DNA: TGTGCCAGCAGCCCCCTAGCGGACACAGATACGCAGTATTTT. Encoded protein: CASSPLADTDTQYF.

This rearrangement joins TRBV30 to TRBJ1-3; D possibly corresponds to TRBD1 (5 bases). Germline values: CDR1 GTSNPN, CDR2 SVGIG (reference sequence). Trimming pared 3 bases from V and 2 bases from J, leaving 11 bases between. The CDR3 loop spans 14 amino acids. The CDR3 spells CAWRLGGTGNTIYF. CDR3 DNA: TGTGCCTGGAGACTGGGGGGGACTGGAAACACCATATATTTT.